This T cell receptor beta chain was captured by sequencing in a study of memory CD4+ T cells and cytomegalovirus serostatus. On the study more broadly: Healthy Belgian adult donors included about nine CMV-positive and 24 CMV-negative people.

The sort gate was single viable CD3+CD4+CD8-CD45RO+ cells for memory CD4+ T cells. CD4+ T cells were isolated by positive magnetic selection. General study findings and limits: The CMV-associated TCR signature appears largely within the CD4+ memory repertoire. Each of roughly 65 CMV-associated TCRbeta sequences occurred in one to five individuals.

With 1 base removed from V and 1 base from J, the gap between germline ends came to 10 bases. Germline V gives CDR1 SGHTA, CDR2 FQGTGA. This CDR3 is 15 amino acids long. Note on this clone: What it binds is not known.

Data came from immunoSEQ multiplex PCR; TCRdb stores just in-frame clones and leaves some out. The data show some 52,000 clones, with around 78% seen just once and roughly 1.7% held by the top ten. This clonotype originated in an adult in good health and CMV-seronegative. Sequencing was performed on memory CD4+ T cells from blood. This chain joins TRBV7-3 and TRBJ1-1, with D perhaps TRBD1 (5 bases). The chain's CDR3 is CASSLNPGKNTEAFF. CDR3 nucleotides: TGTGCCAGCAGCTTAAATCCAGGGAAGAACACTGAAGCTTTCTTT.